In this sample, the clone carrying this TCR beta chain turned up once. These data come from a study of cytomegalovirus exposure and HLA in healthy donors. V shed 4 bases, J shed 8 bases, and the junction held 9 bases outside the gene matches. The CDR3 covers 14 residues. The germline V gene has CDR1 GTSNPN and CDR2 SVGIG (reference sequence). The table came from immunoSEQ multiplex PCR; TCRdb's copy has only in-frame clones and leaves some out. Among 120,000 to 150,000 clones listed, over 80% were seen once. The sequencing input was PBMCs. The TCR comes from a man in his late teens or twenties in good health and CMV-seropositive. The gene calls are TRBV30 and TRBJ2-1; 9 bases match TRBD2. CDR3 in amino acids: CAWTGGRGGDEQFF. The CDR3 region has the DNA TGTGCCTGGACGGGCGGGAGGGGGGGGGATGAGCAGTTCTTC.